One sample yielded the 2 T cell receptor beta chains listed below, sequenced in a study of T cells after yellow fever vaccination. TCRdb itself ran the 5' RACE reads through MiXCR, one entry per CDR3 protein. Of under 500,000 distinct CDR3 sequences detected, about 19% appear once; the ten largest clones hold 15% to 20%. The material sequenced was PBMCs, taken before the yellow fever booster vaccination. The origin of the receptors is a young man who received the YFV17D yellow fever vaccine.

This clonotype has a handful of counts. This chain uses TRBV3-1 with TRBJ2-4, with D perhaps being TRBD1 or TRBD2 (5 bases each). Germline CDR1 and CDR2: LGHDT and YNNKEL (reference sequence). This CDR3 spans 16 amino acids. The V end was cut by 3 bases, the J end by 1 base, with 13 bases between. The CDR3 coding sequence is TGTGCCAGCAGCCACCGGGACGCCGCCGCCAAAAACATTCAGTACTTC. Translated: CASSHRDAAAKNIQYF.

V gene TRBV3-1 combines with J gene TRBJ2-4; tentative D call: TRBD1 (6 bases). V was pared by 5 bases and J by 9 bases, with 14 bases between. Germline assignment: CDR1 LGHDT and CDR2 YNNKEL (reference sequence). This CDR3 is built from 13 residues. The CDR3 nucleotides read TGTGCCAGCAGCAGACGAACAGGGATCATTCAGTACTTC. This sequence encodes CASSRRTGIIQYF.